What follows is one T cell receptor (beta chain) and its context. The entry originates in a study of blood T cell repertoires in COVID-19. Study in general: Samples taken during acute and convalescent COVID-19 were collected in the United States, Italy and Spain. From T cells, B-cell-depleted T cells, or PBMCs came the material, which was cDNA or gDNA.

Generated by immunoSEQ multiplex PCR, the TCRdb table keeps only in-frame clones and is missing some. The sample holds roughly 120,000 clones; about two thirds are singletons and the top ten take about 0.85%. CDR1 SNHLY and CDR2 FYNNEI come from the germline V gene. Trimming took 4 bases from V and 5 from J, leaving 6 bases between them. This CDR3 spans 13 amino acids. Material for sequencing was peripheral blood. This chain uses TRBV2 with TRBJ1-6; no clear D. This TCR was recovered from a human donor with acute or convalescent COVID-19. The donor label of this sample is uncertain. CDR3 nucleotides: TGTGCCAGCAGTGGTCAGAATAATTCACCCCTCCACTTT. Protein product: CASSGQNNSPLHF.